This T cell receptor (beta chain) was obtained from a study of T cell responses to AZD1222 COVID-19 vaccine. About the research overall: Pooling covered second doses at about 4 or about 12 weeks. General study findings and limits: Compared with day 0, the breadth and depth of the Spike-specific TCR repertoire rose significantly after two doses of AZD1222. In a largely white British group with more females than males, clonal diversity was possibly underestimated. Reports indicate that nearly half of spike-specific TCRs are directed at unmutated variant regions.

Sequencing was performed with immunoSEQ multiplex PCR; in TCRdb, only in-frame clones are kept and a portion is missing. The sample lists around 100,000 clones, about 89% occurring once. Of note for this clone: Its antigen is undetermined.

V was clipped by 5 bases and J by 11 bases; unmatched bases: 8. Germline CDR1 and CDR2: SEHNR and FQNEAQ (reference sequence). The CDR3 spans 13 residues. This TCR derives from an adult in good health. The chain uses TRBV7-9 and TRBJ1-5; 8 nucleotides align to TRBD1. This specimen was peripheral blood, taken on day 0 of AZD1222 vaccination. The CDR3 DNA is TGTGCCAGCAGCGCAAATTCAGGGGGCACCCAGCATTTT. This codes for CASSANSGGTQHF.